This is a list of T cell receptor beta chains from one sample in a study of cytomegalovirus exposure and HLA in healthy donors. Data came from immunoSEQ multiplex PCR; TCRdb stores just in-frame clones and leaves some out. The data hold roughly 220,000 clones, with just over 90% observed a single time. The sequencing sample was made of PBMCs. The origin of the receptors is a woman aged 18-30 years in good health and CMV-seronegative. Each CDR3 is given with its conserved first and last residue. Each record gives: clone size, CDR3 length, J gene, D gene, V gene, CDR3 protein, CDR3 DNA. The D gene is left open where the match is weak. Part of the rows lack a size; the others show once, few, many or a class for expanded clones.

-,14,TRBJ1-5,TRBD1,TRBV5-1,CASSWTGLNQPQHF,TGCGCCAGCAGCTGGACAGGGCTGAATCAGCCCCAGCATTTT
-,14,TRBJ1-5,-,TRBV29-1,CSVRGQGSNQPQHF,TGCAGCGTTCGTGGTCAGGGAAGCAATCAGCCCCAGCATTTT
-,13,TRBJ2-1,-,TRBV7-8,CASRTQLAQEQFF,TGTGCCAGCAGAACCCAACTAGCTCAGGAGCAGTTCTTC
-,12,TRBJ2-4,-,TRBV29-1,CSVVSGGNIQYF,TGCAGCGTTGTTTCAGGCGGGAACATTCAGTACTTC
-,11,TRBJ1-1,-,TRBV5-8,CASSLTGEAFF,TGTGCCAGCAGCTTGACAGGAGAAGCTTTCTTT
-,18,TRBJ2-7,TRBD1,TRBV5-1,CASSFTSGTGLDSYEQYF,TGCGCCAGCAGCTTTACCTCCGGGACAGGCCTAGACTCCTACGAGCAGTACTTC
-,15,TRBJ2-3,TRBD2,TRBV18,CASSPRIAGTDTQYF,TGTGCCAGCTCACCACGAATAGCGGGTACAGATACGCAGTATTTT
-,12,TRBJ2-2,-,TRBV7-9,CASSDGAGELFF,TGTGCCAGCAGCGACGGGGCCGGGGAGCTGTTTTTT
-,16,TRBJ2-3,TRBD2,TRBV2,CASSPRTSGRSDTQYF,TGTGCCAGCAGTCCTCGGACTAGCGGGAGATCAGATACGCAGTATTTT
-,13,TRBJ1-1,-,TRBV6-1,CASIWGTYSEAFF,TGTGCCAGCATTTGGGGGACATATTCTGAAGCTTTCTTT
few,12,TRBJ2-3,-,TRBV7-8,CASSSIDATQYF,TGTGCCAGCAGCTCTATCGATGCGACGCAGTATTTT
-,17,TRBJ1-4,-,TRBV5-4,CASSSHQVGGVNEKLFF,TGTGCCAGCAGCTCCCACCAGGTCGGAGGGGTTAATGAAAAACTGTTTTTT
-,14,TRBJ1-2,-,TRBV6-1,CASTSGLRSGGYTF,TGTGCCAGCACCTCGGGTCTCCGCAGTGGAGGCTACACCTTC
-,16,TRBJ2-5,TRBD2,TRBV2,CASSELRLAVQETQYF,TGTGCCAGCAGTGAATTGCGACTAGCGGTCCAAGAGACCCAGTACTTC
-,11,TRBJ2-7,-,TRBV29-1,CSAEYYYEQYF,TGCAGCGCTGAATATTACTACGAGCAGTACTTC
-,16,TRBJ2-7,TRBD2,TRBV7-6,CASSPGLAGVDYEQYF,TGTGCCAGCAGCCCGGGACTAGCGGGAGTAGATTACGAGCAGTACTTC